These T cell receptor beta chains were read from a single sample in a study of blood T cell repertoires in COVID-19. Here immunoSEQ multiplex PCR was the method, and the copy in TCRdb shows in-frame clones only, minus some. The sample lists 65,000 or so clones, around four fifths occurring once. Sequenced sample: peripheral blood. The receptors shown here come from a man aged 25 to 45 with COVID-19, enrolled during active disease. The CDR3 runs from the conserved cysteine through the conserved F or W. The order of the fields is D gene, J gene, V gene, clone size, CDR3 DNA, CDR3 protein. The D gene is left open where the match is weak. Size is stated for part of the rows, as once, few or many counts, or as a class when the clone is expanded.

>NA|TRBJ2-3|TRBV3-1/TRBV3-2|NA
TGTGCCAGCAGCCAAGCACAGCTAAAGAGCGATACGCAGTATTTT
CASSQAQLKSDTQYF
>TRBD2|TRBJ2-1|TRBV5-6|NA
TGTGCCAGCAGCCCCAGCGGGAGTAGCAATGAGCAGTTCTTC
CASSPSGSSNEQFF
>NA|TRBJ2-7|TRBV5-5|NA
TGTGCCAGCAGTAGCCGGGACACGGACACCTACGAGCAGTACTTC
CASSSRDTDTYEQYF
>NA|TRBJ1-1|TRBV6-1|NA
TGTGCCAGCAGTGAACAGGGGATGGCGAACACTGAAGCTTTCTTT
CASSEQGMANTEAFF
>NA|TRBJ2-1|TRBV28|NA
TGTGCCAGCAGTTTGTCTTACAATGAGCAGTTCTTC
CASSLSYNEQFF
>NA|TRBJ1-1|TRBV7-2|NA
TGTGCCAGCAGCTTATCCGCAGGGTCGAACACTGAAGCTTTCTTT
CASSLSAGSNTEAFF
>NA|TRBJ1-5|TRBV27|NA
TGTGCCAGCAGCCAGGGCGTCGCTCAGCCCCAGCATTTT
CASSQGVAQPQHF
>TRBD1|TRBJ1-2|TRBV5-4|NA
TGTGCCAGCAGCGCGGACAGGGTGGGAGGCTACACCTTC
CASSADRVGGYTF
>NA|TRBJ2-1|TRBV27|NA
TGTGCCAGCAGTCCTACGGACACAGGGAGCTCCTACAATGAGCAGTTCTTC
CASSPTDTGSSYNEQFF
>TRBD1|TRBJ2-3|TRBV19|once
TGTGCCACAACATACACGACAGGGACCAGCACAGATACGCAGTATTTT
CATTYTTGTSTDTQYF
>NA|TRBJ1-1|TRBV7-2|NA
TGTGCCAGCAGTGGAGGTCGGGGGGGCACTGAAGCTTTCTTT
CASSGGRGGTEAFF
>NA|TRBJ1-2|TRBV7-2|NA
TGTGCCAGCAGCCTTGTAGGTGCAGGGTACCGCGGCTACACCTTC
CASSLVGAGYRGYTF
>TRBD1|TRBJ1-2|TRBV6-1|once
TGTGCCGGTAGGACAGGGGAAGGAGGGGGCTACACCTTC
CAGRTGEGGGYTF
>TRBD1|TRBJ2-7|TRBV14|NA
TGTGCCAGCAGCCTCGGGACAGGGGTGTACTTC
CASSLGTGVYF
>NA|TRBJ1-1|TRBV29-1|NA
TGCAGCGTGGCGGGACGGATGAACACTGAAGCTTTCTTT
CSVAGRMNTEAFF
>TRBD1|TRBJ2-7|TRBV4-1|NA
TGCGCCAGCAGCCAAGGACAGGGGACCTACGAGCAGTACTTC
CASSQGQGTYEQYF
>NA|TRBJ2-5|TRBV4-1|NA
TGCGCCAGCAGCCAAGACGTCCCCTACCAAGAGACCCAGTACTTC
CASSQDVPYQETQYF
>TRBD1|TRBJ1-6|TRBV7-2|NA
TGTGCCAGCAGCTTAGCAGGGGGCAGGAATTCACCCCTCCACTTT
CASSLAGGRNSPLHF
>NA|TRBJ2-6|TRBV19|once
TGTGCCAGTAGTCCCCGGCGACAGTCTGGGGCCAACGTCCTGACTTTC
CASSPRRQSGANVLTF
>NA|TRBJ1-1|TRBV19|few
TGTGCCAGTAGTATTCCCGCCAGTAACACTGAAGCTTTCTTT
CASSIPASNTEAFF
>NA|TRBJ2-2|TRBV19|NA
TGTGCCAGTAGTATGGGGGGGAACACCGGGGAGCTGTTTTTT
CASSMGGNTGELFF
>NA|TRBJ1-1|TRBV27|NA
TGTGCCAGCAGCTCACCGCGACCGGGACATGTGAACACTGAAGCTTTCTTT
CASSSPRPGHVNTEAFF
>TRBD2|TRBJ2-3|TRBV3-1/TRBV3-2|NA
TGTGCCAGCAGCCAAGATCCGGCGACTAGCGGGAGGTCGGGGGCAGATACGCAGTATTTT
CASSQDPATSGRSGADTQYF